These T cell receptor beta chains were read from a single sample in a study of tumor-infiltrating lymphocytes in primary liver carcinoma. TCRdb called the multiplex PCR reads again in MiXCR, with one record for every CDR3 protein. Found here are 100,000 to 150,000 distinct CDR3 sequences, around 64% of them singletons; the top ten hold 7.5% to 8.5%. The specimen was liver tumor tissue from sampling region 3. The receptors originated from an older woman with primary liver carcinoma and hepatitis B virus infection. The CDR3 runs from the conserved cysteine through the conserved F or W. Each record gives: D gene, V gene, J gene, clone size, CDR3 DNA, CDR3 protein. A D gene is named only where the DNA matches it firmly. Some rows mark clone size as missing; the rest say once, few, many or name a class of expanded clone.

>TRBD1|TRBV7-9|TRBJ1-2|-
TGTGCCAGCACCTATACTTTTTGTGGACAGGGACATGGCTACACCTTC
CASTYTFCGQGHGYTF
>-|TRBV6-1|TRBJ2-7|-
TGTGCCAACGGACAGCACTCCTGCGAGCAGTACTTC
CANGQHSCEQYF
>TRBD2|TRBV30|TRBJ2-3|-
TGTGCCTGGAATGATAGCGGGACGATCACGGATACGCAGTATTTT
CAWNDSGTITDTQYF
>-|TRBV5-1|TRBJ1-2|-
TGCGCCAGCAGCTCGCCTCAGGGGAGCCATTATGGCTACACCTTC
CASSSPQGSHYGYTF
>TRBD1|TRBV11-2|TRBJ2-7|-
TGTGCAAGTAGCTTAGTGACAGGGCTAAGCTACGAGCAGTACTTC
CASSLVTGLSYEQYF
>TRBD2|TRBV4-1|TRBJ2-2|-
TGCACCAGCAGCCAAGGTATATCCGGGAGGTACACCGGGGAGCTGTTGTTT
CTSSQGISGRYTGELLF
>-|TRBV30|TRBJ1-2|-
TGTGCCTGGCGCGGGACGGCCCCCTATGGCTACACCTTC
CAWRGTAPYGYTF
>TRBD2|TRBV11-2|TRBJ2-5|-
TGTGTCTGCTGCTACTCCCGTGGTAGCGGGAGAGAGACCCAGTACTTC
CVCCYSRGSGRETQYF
>-|TRBV29-1|TRBJ2-1|many
TGCAGCGTTGAAGGGGTCGGCGGGGAGAGCTCCTACAATGAGCAGTTCTTC
CSVEGVGGESSYNEQFF
>-|TRBV29-1|TRBJ2-1|-
TGCAGAGCTGCGGGGCAGGGTAGATCCAATGAGCAGTTCTTC
CRAAGQGRSNEQFF
>TRBD1|TRBV6-5|TRBJ1-2|many
TGTGCCAGCAGTCCCGGGACAGGGGGCGATCAGGGCTACACCTTC
CASSPGTGGDQGYTF
>-|TRBV11-2|TRBJ2-7|-
TGTGCCAGCAGCTTTGAATTCCCCCGGTCGGCACAGCAGTACTTC
CASSFEFPRSAQQYF
>TRBD2|TRBV11-2|TRBJ2-7|many
TGTGCCAGCAGCCCCGTTAGGCGGTCGCGGGGGGCCAACTACGAGCAGTACTTC
CASSPVRRSRGANYEQYF
>-|TRBV12-3/TRBV12-4|TRBJ2-3|many
TGTGCCAGCAGTTTATCCGGGAGTGAAGATACGCAGTATTTT
CASSLSGSEDTQYF
>TRBD2|TRBV5-1|TRBJ2-2|once
TGCGCCAGCAGCCGGACGGGACTAGAGGGAGATCGGTACACCGGGGAGCTGTTTTTT
CASSRTGLEGDRYTGELFF
>-|TRBV6-2/TRBV6-3|TRBJ2-5|-
TGTGCCAGCAGTTATCGGACTGGGCGCAGAGAGACCCAGTACTTC
CASSYRTGRRETQYF
>TRBD2|TRBV9|TRBJ2-1|-
TGTGCCAGCAGCGTAGGAACGACTAGCGGATACAATGAGCAGTTCTTC
CASSVGTTSGYNEQFF
>-|TRBV29-1|TRBJ1-1|-
TGCAGCATTGAAATGCGGCAGGTACCGAACACTGGAGCTTTCTTT
CSIEMRQVPNTGAFF
>TRBD1|TRBV11-2|TRBJ1-6|-
TGTGCCAGTAGCTTGAGACAGGGGGCTTGTTCACCCCTCCACTTT
CASSLRQGACSPLHF
>-|TRBV7-8|TRBJ1-5|many
TGTGCCAGCAGCCTACGTGGACGGTATTATGGCAATCAGCCCCAGCATTTT
CASSLRGRYYGNQPQHF
>TRBD1|TRBV30|TRBJ2-7|-
TGTGCCTGGGCGCTCGACAGGGGTTCCTACGGGCAGTACTTC
CAWALDRGSYGQYF
>-|TRBV29-1|TRBJ2-1|few
TGCAGCGCTGGGGGTACCGGGATTAGCGGCTACAATGAGCAGTTCTTC
CSAGGTGISGYNEQFF
>TRBD2|TRBV11-2|TRBJ2-3|-
TGTGCCAGCAGCTTCGGGACTAGCACCAAGCTAGATACGCAGTATTTT
CASSFGTSTKLDTQYF
>-|TRBV12-3/TRBV12-4|TRBJ1-2|once
TGTGTCAGCACTAGGGAGTTGACGGGCTACACCTTC
CVSTRELTGYTF
>TRBD2|TRBV5-1|TRBJ2-7|-
TGCGCCAGCAGCTTGAGGGCGGGAGGGCCCCACGAGCAGTACTTC
CASSLRAGGPHEQYF
>-|TRBV30|TRBJ2-1|-
TGTGCCTGGAGTGTACATTGGACGTCCTCCTACAATGAGCAGTTCTTC
CAWSVHWTSSYNEQFF
>-|TRBV11-2|TRBJ2-1|-
TGCGCCAGCAGCTTAGGGTTCCGGGCCCCCAATGAGCAGTTCTTC
CASSLGFRAPNEQFF
>-|TRBV7-8|TRBJ2-5|many
TGTGCCAGCAGCCCCAGACCTTGGCGGGAAGAGACCCAGTACTTC
CASSPRPWREETQYF
>-|TRBV4-1|TRBJ1-1|-
TGCGCCAGCAGCCAAGTCCACGGGCAGCCAGAAGCTTTCTTT
CASSQVHGQPEAFF
>-|TRBV12-3/TRBV12-4|TRBJ1-2|few
TGTGCCAACACTACTGACATGAACTATGGCTACACCTTC
CANTTDMNYGYTF
>-|TRBV6-5|TRBJ1-2|-
TGTGCCAGCAGCGTAAGTCAGGGGTGGTATGGCTACACCTTC
CASSVSQGWYGYTF
>-|TRBV6-2/TRBV6-3|TRBJ2-2|many
TGTGCCAGCAGACAGATGGCCTCCACCGGGGAGCTGTTTTTT
CASRQMASTGELFF
>TRBD1|TRBV11-2|TRBJ1-4|-
TGTGACAGCAGTTCGACAGGGACCACTCGGGCAACTAATGAAAAACTGTTTTTT
CDSSSTGTTRATNEKLFF
>-|TRBV28|TRBJ2-7|-
TGTGCCAGCAGCTCTATCCCCTCCTGCGAGCAGTACTTC
CASSSIPSCEQYF
>TRBD1|TRBV11-3|TRBJ2-3|-
TGTGCCAACAGCTTAACACAGGGGGCAGATATGCCGTATTTT
CANSLTQGADMPYF
>-|TRBV5-5|TRBJ1-1|few
TGTGTCAGCAGTCTATGGACAGCGGTTACTGAAGCTTTCTTT
CVSSLWTAVTEAFF
>-|TRBV11-2|TRBJ2-3|once
TGTGCCAGCAGCTTAGATAGAATAGGTACGCAGTACTTT
CASSLDRIGTQYF
>TRBD2|TRBV11-2|TRBJ2-5|-
TGTGCCAGCAGCCTTAGCGGGGGCGGTCAAACCCAGTACTTC
CASSLSGGGQTQYF
>-|TRBV29-1|TRBJ2-7|-
TGCAGCGTTGAAGGGGGGCTAGCGGACGAGCGGTACTTC
CSVEGGLADERYF
>TRBD1|TRBV4-1|TRBJ1-5|-
TGCGCCAGCAGCCAAGGACAGGGGGCGAGGGATAGGCCCCAGCATTTT
CASSQGQGARDRPQHF
>TRBD2|TRBV28|TRBJ2-7|once
TGTGCCAACAGTCGGACTAGCGTGGGCTACGAGCAGTACTTC
CANSRTSVGYEQYF